The rows below give T cell receptor beta chains drawn from one sample of a study of OX40 agonist ivuxolimab in advanced cancers. Profiling relied on immunoSEQ multiplex PCR, and the TCRdb table lists in-frame clones only, not all of them. The sample gives 70,000 or so clones, 90% of which show up once; about 10% is in the top ten. The sequences come from CD4+ or CD8+ T cells sorted from blood, collected in a trial of the OX40 agonist ivuxolimab. All receptors derive from an adult with an advanced solid tumor such as melanoma, head and neck, liver or kidney cancer. Both conserved end residues are part of each CDR3. D genes are given only for firm matches. Expanded clones get a size class; other rows say once, few or many, or leave the size out.

j_call: TRBJ1-1; v_call: TRBV9; clone_size: .; d_call: TRBD1; cdr3_nt: TGTGCCAGCAGCCCTGACAGGGGGAGGGCTGAAGCTTTCTTT; cdr3_aa: CASSPDRGRAEAFF
j_call: TRBJ2-2; v_call: TRBV5-1; clone_size: .; d_call: .; cdr3_nt: TGCGCCAGCGCTCGTCAGGCGGACGGGGAGCTGTTTTTT; cdr3_aa: CASARQADGELFF
j_call: TRBJ2-1; v_call: TRBV27; clone_size: few; d_call: .; cdr3_nt: TGTGCCAGCTACGGGATCTCGACCCCGGGAGCTTACAATGAGCAGTTCTTC; cdr3_aa: CASYGISTPGAYNEQFF
j_call: TRBJ2-1; v_call: TRBV7-3; clone_size: .; d_call: TRBD2; cdr3_nt: TGTGCCAGCAGCTTAAGGGGGAGGGGATTCAATGAGCAGTTCTTC; cdr3_aa: CASSLRGRGFNEQFF
j_call: TRBJ2-1; v_call: TRBV19; clone_size: .; d_call: .; cdr3_nt: TGTGCCAGTAGTATAGAGAACACCAACAATGAGCAGTTCTTC; cdr3_aa: CASSIENTNNEQFF
j_call: TRBJ1-2; v_call: TRBV5-1; clone_size: .; d_call: .; cdr3_nt: TGCGCCAGCAGCTTGGCCGCAGGGGACCGCTACACCTTC; cdr3_aa: CASSLAAGDRYTF
j_call: TRBJ2-1; v_call: TRBV19; clone_size: .; d_call: TRBD1; cdr3_nt: TGTGCCAGTATCCGCTCCGGGACAGGGGCGACCTACAATGAGCAGTTCTTC; cdr3_aa: CASIRSGTGATYNEQFF
j_call: TRBJ1-1; v_call: TRBV19; clone_size: .; d_call: TRBD1; cdr3_nt: TGTGCCAGTAGTATAACGGGACAGCGGAACACTGAAGCTTTCTTT; cdr3_aa: CASSITGQRNTEAFF
j_call: TRBJ2-5; v_call: TRBV5-1; clone_size: once; d_call: TRBD2; cdr3_nt: TGCGCCAGCAGCTCAGGGACTAGCGTCGAGACCCAGTACTTC; cdr3_aa: CASSSGTSVETQYF
j_call: TRBJ2-7; v_call: TRBV19; clone_size: .; d_call: TRBD1; cdr3_nt: TGTGCCAGTAGTATGGACAGGGGCTACGAGCAGTACTTC; cdr3_aa: CASSMDRGYEQYF
j_call: TRBJ2-1; v_call: TRBV5-4; clone_size: .; d_call: TRBD2; cdr3_nt: TGTGCCAGCAGCCTTAGCGGGACTAGACGGGCCTACAATGAGCAGTTCTTC; cdr3_aa: CASSLSGTRRAYNEQFF
j_call: TRBJ2-3; v_call: TRBV27; clone_size: .; d_call: TRBD2; cdr3_nt: TGTGCCAGCAGTTTGCCCCCTGGTCGGCGGGAGACAGATACGCAGTATTTT; cdr3_aa: CASSLPPGRRETDTQYF
j_call: TRBJ1-1; v_call: TRBV2; clone_size: .; d_call: .; cdr3_nt: TGTGCCAGCACCGAGGGCGGGACTGAAGCTTTCTTT; cdr3_aa: CASTEGGTEAFF